Each of the 10 T cell receptor beta chains below was sequenced from the same sample in a study of blood T cell repertoires in COVID-19. Generated by immunoSEQ multiplex PCR, the TCRdb table keeps only in-frame clones and is missing some. The sample has 60,000 to 65,000 clones, 84% seen once. Input material: peripheral blood. Receptors were obtained from a woman aged 55 to 70 with acute or convalescent COVID-19.

The V gene is TRBV5-1, the J gene TRBJ2-7; the match to TRBD1 covers 7 bases. The germline V gene has CDR1 SGHRS and CDR2 YFSETQ. There are 18 residues in the CDR3. J was trimmed by 4 bases and V by 4 bases; bases with no gene match: 20. The CDR3 protein is CASSPMDRPTHLSYEQYF. The CDR3 coding sequence is TGCGCCAGCAGCCCCATGGACAGGCCGACCCACCTCAGTTACGAGCAGTACTTC.

The chain carries TRBV5-1 and TRBJ2-3; a weak D match, TRBD2 (7 bases). The CDR3 has 15 residues. Germline V gives CDR1 SGHRS, CDR2 YFSETQ. The V and J ends lost 4 bases and 2 bases respectively, with 14 bases between them. CDR3 in DNA: TGCGCCAGCAGCCCTGGGGCGGGGGCCACAGATACGCAGTATTTT. Protein: CASSPGAGATDTQYF.

The genes are TRBV2 and TRBJ2-3; possibly TRBD2 for D (6 bases). The CDR3 has 16 amino acids. V lost 5 bases to trimming and J lost 0 bases, with 15 bases between them. Germline-derived CDR1 and CDR2 are SNHLY and FYNNEI. The CDR3 DNA is TGTGCCAGCAGTCGGACTATCTCTTTTAGCACAGATACGCAGTATTTT. Its translation is CASSRTISFSTDTQYF.

The chain couples TRBV2 to TRBJ1-2, with TRBD1 matching 8 bases. The CDR3 runs to 14 residues. With V trimmed by 6 bases and J by 4 bases, 7 bases remained unmatched. Per the germline V gene, CDR1 is SNHLY and CDR2 is FYNNEI. The CDR3 loop is CASRGTGVGYGYTF. The CDR3 DNA reads as TGTGCCAGCAGAGGGACAGGCGTTGGCTATGGCTACACCTTC.

The V and J genes are TRBV19 and TRBJ1-5, with TRBD1 as a possible D gene (5 bases). Per germline, CDR1 LNHDA and CDR2 SQIVND (reference sequence). There are 17 residues in the CDR3. Trimming took off 3 bases at V and 1 base at J, with 16 bases between the two ends. This CDR3 reads CASSMRQGLRSNQPQHF. Written as DNA, the CDR3 is TGTGCCAGTAGTATGAGGCAGGGCCTAAGGAGCAATCAGCCCCAGCATTTT.

The DNA of the CDR3 is TGTGCCAGCAGGAGACAGGGTTGGAACAATGAGCAGTTCTTC. It specifies CASRRQGWNNEQFF. The chain uses TRBV6-4 and TRBJ2-1, with TRBD1 matching over 7 bases. The J segment lost 5 bases and the V segment lost 6 bases, leaving 7 bases of the junction unmatched. Germline V gene sequence: CDR1 MRHNA, CDR2 SNTAGT. This CDR3 spans 14 amino acids.

This rearrangement joins TRBV9 to TRBJ1-1, with 10 positions matching TRBD1. The CDR3 loop spans 13 amino acids. Germline V lookup: CDR1 SGDLS, CDR2 YYNGEE. With 3 bases clipped from V and 5 bases from J, the junction kept 1 base outside the gene matches. The CDR3 DNA reads as TGTGCCAGCAGCGGGGGACAGGGGACTGAAGCTTTCTTT. It specifies CASSGGQGTEAFF. The variable domain in full, with the rest retrieved from reference TRBV9 and TRBJ1-1, is DSGVTQTPKHLITATGQRVTLRCSPRSGDLSVYWYQQSLDQGLQFLIQYYNGEERAKGNILERFSAQQFPDLHSELNLSSLELGDSALYFCASSGGQGTEAFFGQGTRLTVV.

The rearrangement joins TRBV6-6 to TRBJ1-6; 12 bases line up with TRBD1. CDR3 length: 19 amino acids. Germline CDR1 is MNHNY and CDR2 is SVGAGI (reference sequence). V lost 5 bases, J lost 8 bases, and 16 bases stayed unmatched. CDR3 in DNA: TGTGCCAGCAGTCAAATGTCCGGGACAGGGGGCTTAGGGGATTCACCCCTCCACTTT. Its protein product is CASSQMSGTGGLGDSPLHF.

The chain couples TRBV27 to TRBJ1-2; D might be TRBD1 (6 bases). Germline values: CDR1 MNHEY, CDR2 SMNVEV (reference sequence). CDR3 length: 13 amino acids. Trimming shortened V by 8 bases and J by 4 bases, and 14 bases separated the two germline ends. The CDR3 is CASSLEQGYGYTF. CDR3 bases: TGTGCCAGCTCCCTTGAACAGGGCTATGGCTACACCTTC.

The chain is built from TRBV6-5 and TRBJ1-1; tentative D call: TRBD1 (6 bases). The V gene lost 6 bases and the J gene lost 0 bases, with 14 bases spanning the gap. The CDR3 consists of 15 residues. From germline, CDR1 is MNHEY and CDR2 SVGAGI. The CDR3 bases are TGTGCCAGCAGCTATTTACAGGGCATGAACACTGAAGCTTTCTTT. Translation gives CASSYLQGMNTEAFF.